This passage covers 22 T cell receptor beta chains from one sample sequenced in a study of blood T cell repertoires in COVID-19. Assay used: immunoSEQ multiplex PCR; TCRdb lists only in-frame clones, some missing. The data hold about 230,000 clones, with nearly 90% observed a single time. Sequencing was carried out using PBMCs or T cells enriched from blood (not recorded which). The receptors derive from a young woman with acute COVID-19.

A single count supports this clone. The CDR3 DNA sequence: TGCGCCAGCAGCCAAGCACAGGGGGGACAGCCCCAGCATTTT. Protein sequence: CASSQAQGGQPQHF. The V call is TRBV5-1, the J call TRBJ1-5, with TRBD1 matching 8 bases. Germline V gene sequence: CDR1 SGHRS, CDR2 YFSETQ. The junction had 7 bases not matched to a gene; V was cut back by 4 bases and J by 7 bases. This CDR3 is built from 14 residues.

This chain connects TRBV27 to TRBJ2-7; TRBD1 agrees at 8 bases. This CDR3 comprises 14 residues. After removal of 5 bases from V and 3 bases from J, the junction contained 6 bases not matched to a gene. The germline V gene encodes CDR1 MNHEY and CDR2 SMNVEV (reference sequence). The CDR3 spells CASSLQGEIYEQYF. CDR3 in DNA: TGTGCCAGCAGTCTACAGGGGGAGATCTACGAGCAGTACTTC.

The genes are TRBV29-1 and TRBJ2-3; no clear D. V lost 4 bases and J lost 0, with 14 bases in between. The germline V gene has CDR1 SQVTM and CDR2 ANQGSEA. This CDR3 contains 15 residues. DNA for the CDR3: TGCAGCGTTGGAAGAACGGCGCGGAGCACAGATACGCAGTATTTT. Translated: CSVGRTARSTDTQYF.

This chain uses TRBV12-3 or TRBV12-4 with TRBJ2-7; D gene unclear. V dropped 9 bases and J dropped 3 bases, with 12 bases sitting between them. The CDR3 sequence is 12 residues long. CDR3 loop: CASTAPGYEQYF. The CDR3 DNA reads TGTGCCAGTACCGCCCCGGGCTACGAGCAGTACTTC.

CDR3 residues: CATSRGTNREKLFF. In DNA, the CDR3 is TGTGCCACCAGCAGAGGGACAAATCGGGAAAAACTGTTTTTT. The chain uses TRBV15 and TRBJ1-4, with D maybe TRBD1 (5 bases). CDR3 length: 14 residues. Germline lookup yields CDR1 LNHNV and CDR2 YYDKDF (reference sequence). V was clipped by 1 base and J by 8 bases, with 11 bases between them.

This chain connects TRBV4-3 to TRBJ1-2, with TRBD1 as a possible D gene (5 bases). Trimming removed 3 bases at V and 1 base at J, with 15 bases between. Germline V gene data show CDR1 as LGHNA and CDR2 as YSLEER. This CDR3 is 16 amino acids long. The CDR3 DNA sequence: TGCGCCAGCAGCCAGGAGCGTGGGGGGTTTAACTATGGCTACACCTTC. It specifies CASSQERGGFNYGYTF.

V and J are TRBV6-5 and TRBJ1-1; weak D call: TRBD1 (6 bases). V shed 6 bases and J shed 3 bases, with 14 bases lying between them. The CDR3 length is 14 residues. Germline lookup yields CDR1 MNHEY and CDR2 SVGAGI. The CDR3 reads CASRITGLDTEAFF. The CDR3 DNA sequence: TGTGCCAGCAGGATAACAGGGCTCGACACTGAAGCTTTCTTT.

This chain uses TRBV29-1 with TRBJ1-2, with a tentative D call TRBD1 (6 bases). V was clipped by 5 bases and J by 4 bases, with 11 bases between them. Germline CDR1 SQVTM, CDR2 ANQGSEA. The CDR3 contains 12 residues. CDR3 loop: CSVQGLRYGYTF. CDR3 in DNA: TGCAGCGTTCAGGGGCTCCGCTATGGCTACACCTTC.

This clone was recorded once. The chain recombines TRBV19 with TRBJ2-3; 10 nucleotides align to TRBD2. This CDR3 is built from 14 residues. Looked up from germline, CDR1 is LNHDA and CDR2 is SQIVND (reference sequence). The V gene end was trimmed by 8 bases and the J gene end by 4 bases; junction bases not matched to a gene: 6. The CDR3 region has the DNA TGTGCCAGTGAAGCGGGGGGGCTAGCAGATACGCAGTATTTT. This codes for CASEAGGLADTQYF.

The J gene is TRBJ2-7, the V gene TRBV10-3; maybe TRBD1 (6 bases). From germline, CDR1 is ENHRY and CDR2 SYGVKD. The ends were cut back, 10 bases at V and 4 bases at J, with 17 bases in the middle. This CDR3 is 13 amino acids long. The CDR3 sequence is CATHTAQGYEQYF. The CDR3 DNA sequence: TGTGCCACCCACACGGCTCAGGGGTACGAGCAGTACTTC.

The chain recombines TRBV28 with TRBJ2-3, with D possibly TRBD1 on 6 matching bases. The CDR3 sequence is 14 residues long. CDR1 and CDR2 (germline): MDHEN, SYDVKM. Trimming stripped 3 bases from V and 8 bases from J, with 15 bases between. In DNA, the CDR3 is TGTGCCAGCAGTTTCCGGACAGCTGCAGTTACGCAGTATTTT. Translated, it gives CASSFRTAAVTQYF.

This clone was recorded only once. This chain connects TRBV2 to TRBJ1-4, with D possibly matching TRBD1 (5 bases). The germline V gene has CDR1 SNHLY and CDR2 FYNNEI. V was shortened by 8 bases and J by 0 bases, with 13 bases between the two germline ends. The CDR3 has 15 residues. The CDR3 DNA reads TGTGCCAGCGGGAGGACACTTGCAACTAATGAAAAACTGTTTTTT. Protein sequence: CASGRTLATNEKLFF.

The rearrangement uses TRBV7-6 and TRBJ1-1; perhaps TRBD1 as D (6 bases). This CDR3 is built from 14 residues. Germline V CDR1 and CDR2: SGHVS, FNYEAQ. Trimming left V 3 bases short and J 6 bases short, with 14 bases between. The CDR3 DNA reads TGTGCCAGCAGCTTCGTGACAGGTTTCTCTGAAGCTTTCTTT. Translation: CASSFVTGFSEAFF.

This chain links TRBV5-4 with TRBJ1-2; 8 nucleotides match TRBD1. The CDR3 covers 15 residues. Looked up from germline, CDR1 is SGHNT and CDR2 is YYREEE (reference sequence). V trimming: 4 bases; J trimming: 4 bases; junction bases outside the gene matches: 9. The CDR3 DNA follows: TGTGCCAGCAGCCGAATGGACAGGGTGGCCTATGGCTACACCTTC. Protein: CASSRMDRVAYGYTF.

The chain links TRBV7-2 to TRBJ2-5, with D possibly TRBD2 on 5 matching bases. V lost 8 bases to trimming and J lost 1 base, with 14 bases between them. Germline lookup yields CDR1 SGHTA and CDR2 FQGNSA. The CDR3 has 14 amino acids. As DNA, the CDR3 is TGTGCCAGCGCACGAAGCGGCCTCCAAGAGACCCAGTACTTC. Translated, it gives CASARSGLQETQYF.

This clone was observed once. This chain joins TRBV5-1 and TRBJ2-3; the D gene is possibly TRBD1 (5 bases). Trimming removed 4 bases from V and 3 bases from J, with 12 bases in between. The CDR3 consists of 14 residues. The germline gives CDR1 SGHRS, CDR2 YFSETQ. CDR3 protein: CASSPLKGTDTQYF. CDR3 nucleotides: TGCGCCAGCAGCCCCCTCAAGGGGACAGATACGCAGTATTTT.

This chain joins TRBV11-2 and TRBJ1-2; unclear D gene. V lost 3 bases and J lost 6, with 8 bases in between. CDR3 length: 12 amino acids. Per germline, CDR1 SGHAT and CDR2 FQNNGV. CDR3 loop: CASSLEGDGYTF. In nucleotides, the CDR3 is TGTGCCAGCAGCTTGGAGGGAGATGGCTACACCTTC.

The chain joins TRBV7-2 to TRBJ1-4; a weak D match, TRBD1 (6 bases). CDR3 length: 16 amino acids. V was cut by 5 bases and J by 7 bases, with 20 bases left in between. Germline V CDR1 and CDR2: SGHTA, FQGNSA. This CDR3 is CASSLSQGIRSEKLFF. The CDR3 nucleotides read TGTGCCAGCAGCCTCTCGCAGGGGATCCGTTCTGAAAAACTGTTTTTT.

This chain joins TRBV4-1 and TRBJ2-7; maybe TRBD1 (6 bases). Germline CDR1 and CDR2: MGHRA and YSYEKL. V lost 3 bases and J lost 2, with 14 bases in between. The CDR3 is 15 amino acids. The CDR3 bases are TGCGCCAGCAGCCAGCTGGGGGCTCCAGCCTACGAGCAGTACTTC. Its translation is CASSQLGAPAYEQYF.

The rearrangement uses TRBV7-9 and TRBJ2-3, with 14 bases aligning to TRBD2. Germline CDR1 reads SEHNR; CDR2 reads FQNEAQ (reference sequence). Trimming cost V 5 bases and J 6 bases; bases outside gene matches: 10. The CDR3 loop spans 17 amino acids. This CDR3 is CASSPFGLAGGPDTQYF. The CDR3 coding sequence is TGTGCCAGCAGCCCGTTCGGACTAGCGGGGGGCCCCGATACGCAGTATTTT.

V and J are TRBV30 and TRBJ2-7; TRBD1 matches 9 bases. The V gene's germline CDR1 is GTSNPN and CDR2 SVGIG (reference sequence). The CDR3 runs to 14 residues. Trimming removed 4 bases from V and 2 bases from J; junction bases left unmatched: 6. The CDR3 loop reads CAWNFRDRAYEQYF. CDR3 DNA sequence: TGTGCCTGGAACTTCCGGGACAGGGCCTACGAGCAGTACTTC.

J is TRBJ2-1 and V is TRBV29-1, with 8 bases aligning to TRBD1. CDR1 SQVTM and CDR2 ANQGSEA come from the germline V gene. J was trimmed by 2 bases and V by 6 bases; bases with no gene match: 6. This CDR3 comprises 14 residues. CDR3 DNA sequence: TGCAGCGTCCACGGGACAGGAACCTACAATGAGCAGTTCTTC. It encodes CSVHGTGTYNEQFF.